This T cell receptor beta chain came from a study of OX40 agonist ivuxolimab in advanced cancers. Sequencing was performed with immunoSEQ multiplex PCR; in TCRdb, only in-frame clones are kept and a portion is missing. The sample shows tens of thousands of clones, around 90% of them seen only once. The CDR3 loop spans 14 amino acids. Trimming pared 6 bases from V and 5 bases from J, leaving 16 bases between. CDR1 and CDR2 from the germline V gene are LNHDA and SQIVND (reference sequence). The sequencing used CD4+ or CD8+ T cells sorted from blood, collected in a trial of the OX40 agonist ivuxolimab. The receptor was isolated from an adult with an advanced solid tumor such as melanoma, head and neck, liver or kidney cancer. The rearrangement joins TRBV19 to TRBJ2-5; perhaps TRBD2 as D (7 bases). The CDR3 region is CASSPNREGETQYF. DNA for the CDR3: TGTGCCAGTAGCCCAAACAGGGAGGGGGAGACCCAGTACTTC.